This note documents a single T cell receptor (beta chain) sequence. From germline, CDR1 is LNHNV and CDR2 YYDKDF (reference sequence). The CDR3 has 16 amino acids. V gave up 9 bases and J gave up 1 base; unmatched junction bases: 8. The entry originates in a study of blood T cell repertoires in COVID-19. Study-level information: Samples taken during acute and convalescent COVID-19 were collected in the United States, Italy and Spain. PBMCs, B-cell-depleted T cells, or T cells were the source of the cDNA or gDNA that made up the material.

Per the authors' pipeline: Researchers report that nucleated cell counts were estimated from reference gene primer amplification. Libraries were prepared by immunoSEQ multiplex PCR; TCRdb keeps only in-frame clonotypes and omits some of them. Clone size and the V and J calls come from that table; the DNA yielded D and trimming. The profile covers over 60,000 clones, with roughly 85% appearing a single time and approximately 35% taken by the ten largest. This TCR was recovered from a woman aged 80 or older with active or convalescent COVID-19. The chain links TRBV15 to TRBJ1-6; 8 bases are a match to TRBD1. The specimen sequenced was peripheral blood. The CDR3, as DNA: TGTGCCACGGTCAACAGGGGGTTGTCCTATAATTCACCCCTCCACTTT. Translated: CATVNRGLSYNSPLHF.